This T cell receptor beta chain comes out of a study of blood T cell repertoires in COVID-19. Study-wide context: In each case, the material was cDNA or gDNA derived from T cells, B-cell-depleted T cells, or PBMCs.

Original processing notes: Reference gene primer amplification gave estimated nucleated cell counts. The assay was immunoSEQ multiplex PCR, and TCRdb's table has in-frame clones only and misses some. D and trimming were read from the DNA, whereas the V and J calls and clone size are those reported in that table. This table holds a few hundred thousand clones, around nine tenths found once. Seattle patients were enrolled during active infection and followed longitudinally. Germline CDR1 reads SGHTA; CDR2 reads FQGNSA. The ends were cut back, 1 base at V and 9 bases at J, with 16 bases in the middle. CDR3 length: 15 amino acids.

The specimen sequenced was peripheral blood. This TCR came from a woman in her 70s with COVID-19, enrolled during active disease. The gene calls are TRBV7-2 and TRBJ2-1; D remains ambiguous. The CDR3 bases are TGTGCCAGCAGCTTAGGAGAGTGGTTGGTCGGTGAGCAGTTCTTC. Its protein is CASSLGEWLVGEQFF. The whole variable domain, remainder taken from reference TRBV7-2 and TRBJ2-1, is GAGVSQSPSNKVTEKGKDVELRCDPISGHTALYWYRQSLGQGLEFLIYFQGNSAPDKSGLPSDRFSAERTGGSVSTLTIQRTQQEDSAVYLCASSLGEWLVGEQFFGPGTRLTVL.